This TCR beta chain was identified in a study of vaccination effects on CD4 cells after COVID-19. Across the whole study: Sampling occurred a median 72 days post second dose, range 14 to 241. Study results and caveats: Marked clonal contraction of infection- and vaccine-induced clones was seen late after vaccination. Relatively few convalescent patients took part in the study, which had no early post-infection timepoints.

Germline values: CDR1 SGHTA, CDR2 FQGNSA. The CDR3 is 14 amino acids. With V trimmed by 3 bases and J by 4 bases, 2 bases remained unmatched. Some clones are missing from TCRdb's copy, which holds only in-frame ones; the method was immunoSEQ multiplex PCR. The sample includes about 24,000 clones, 73% of them seen just once. Pools of viral peptides were used by the ViraFEST assay to expand antigen-specific CD4+ T cells ahead of sequencing. The culture ran for about 11 days, and then CD4+ T cells were isolated. Vaccine administered to participants consisted of two doses of either BNT162b2 or mRNA-1273. People in the vaccine group had not been infected with SARS-CoV-2 before, and their nucleocapsid antibodies were negative. A note on this clone: Its antigen is unknown.

The TCR originated in a human donor who received a COVID-19 vaccine. The specimen was CD4+ T cells from PBMCs cultured with SARS-CoV-2 spike peptides, collected after COVID-19 vaccination. The chain couples TRBV7-2 to TRBJ1-4, with 7 bases identical to TRBD1. The CDR3 DNA follows: TGTGCCAGCAGCTTCCAGGGGGGTAATGAAAAACTGTTTTTT. Translated: CASSFQGGNEKLFF.